This note documents a single T cell receptor beta chain sequence. Its antigen is undetermined. This entry is derived from a study of graft-versus-host responses after intestinal transplantation. About the study: Recipients uniformly received anti-thymocyte globulin induction, followed by tacrolimus and steroids for around 3 years.

Broader study findings: Researchers found GvH clones in recipient marrow, and some showed up first in ileum or blood.

Per germline, CDR1 MGHRA and CDR2 YSYEKL. Deletions cut 1 base from V and 2 bases from J, with 16 bases between. This CDR3 contains 17 residues. Only in-frame clones appear in the TCRdb table, and some are missing; sequencing was by immunoSEQ multiplex PCR. The profile covers about 92,000 clones, with 85% to 95% appearing a single time and about 6.3% taken by the ten largest. The V and J genes are TRBV4-1 and TRBJ2-3, with D uncertain. The TCR comes from a human donor who received an intestinal transplant. Here the sequenced sample was unstimulated CD8+ T cells sorted from spleen or lymph node cells, taken before intestinal transplant. CDR3 coding DNA: TGCGCCAGCAGCCAAGTCCCAGGCCACGTAACCACAGATACGCAGTATTTT. Protein: CASSQVPGHVTTDTQYF.